This TCR beta chain was profiled in a study of early T cells in non-severe SARS-CoV-2 infection. Overall study context: Chains from this unsorted whole-blood bulk RNA could not be paired.

Attachment of unique molecular identifiers was made to individual cDNA molecules. TCRdb independently ran MiXCR on the 5' RACE reads; one entry per CDR3 protein. The table has under 35,000 distinct CDR3 sequences, about 4.6% seen once. The CDR3 is 14 residues long. The germline V gene has CDR1 DFQATT and CDR2 SNEGSKA (reference sequence). V lost 6 bases and J 0 bases, leaving 15 bases between the germline ends. This clonotype was recorded many times. What it binds is not known. Study conclusions and caveats: In VDJdb matching, anti-spike CD8 responses were favored while private and CD4 specificities went missing.

The rearrangement joins TRBV20-1 to TRBJ2-7; perhaps TRBD2 as D (6 bases). What was sequenced was whole blood. The receptor comes from an adult who was a healthcare worker with PCR-confirmed SARS-CoV-2 infection or an uninfected control (not recorded which). In DNA form, the CDR3 reads TGCAGTGCCCGGGACTCCCGAAGCTCCTACGAGCAGTACTTC. It encodes CSARDSRSSYEQYF.